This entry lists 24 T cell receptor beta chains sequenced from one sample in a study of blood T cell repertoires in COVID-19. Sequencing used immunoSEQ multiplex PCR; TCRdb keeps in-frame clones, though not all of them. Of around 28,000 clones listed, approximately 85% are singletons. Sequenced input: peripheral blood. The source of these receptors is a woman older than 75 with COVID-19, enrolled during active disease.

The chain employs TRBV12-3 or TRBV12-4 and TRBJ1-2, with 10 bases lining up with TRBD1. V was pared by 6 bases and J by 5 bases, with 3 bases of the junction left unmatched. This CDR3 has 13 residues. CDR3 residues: CASSGQGVYGYTF. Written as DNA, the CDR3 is TGTGCCAGCAGCGGACAGGGGGTTTATGGCTACACCTTC.

The CDR3 bases are TGTGCCACCAGCAGTGCCTCGGGCACTGAAGCTTTCTTT. It codes for CATSSASGTEAFF. V gene TRBV15 combines with J gene TRBJ1-1; no clear D. Germline values: CDR1 LNHNV, CDR2 YYDKDF (reference sequence). This CDR3 comprises 13 residues. Trimming stripped 3 bases from V and 4 bases from J, with 9 bases between.

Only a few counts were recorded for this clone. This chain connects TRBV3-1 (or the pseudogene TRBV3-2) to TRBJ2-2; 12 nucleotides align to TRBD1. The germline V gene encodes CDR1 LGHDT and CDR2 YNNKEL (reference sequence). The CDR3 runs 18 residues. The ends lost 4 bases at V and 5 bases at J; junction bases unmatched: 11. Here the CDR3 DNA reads TGTGCCAGCAGCCTCCGAGGGACAGGGGGCCCTTGGACCGGGGAGCTGTTTTTT. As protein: CASSLRGTGGPWTGELFF.

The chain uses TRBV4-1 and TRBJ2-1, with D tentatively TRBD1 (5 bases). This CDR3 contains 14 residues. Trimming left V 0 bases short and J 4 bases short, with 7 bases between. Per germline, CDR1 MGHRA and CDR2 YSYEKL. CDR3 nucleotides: TGCGCCAGCAGCCAAGATAAGGGGTACAATGAGCAGTTCTTC. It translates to CASSQDKGYNEQFF.

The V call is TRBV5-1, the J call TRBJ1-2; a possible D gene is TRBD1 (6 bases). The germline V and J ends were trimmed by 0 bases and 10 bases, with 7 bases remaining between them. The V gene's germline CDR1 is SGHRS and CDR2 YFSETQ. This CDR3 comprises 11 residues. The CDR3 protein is CASSLGQDYTF. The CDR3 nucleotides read TGCGCCAGCAGCTTGGGACAGGACTACACCTTC.

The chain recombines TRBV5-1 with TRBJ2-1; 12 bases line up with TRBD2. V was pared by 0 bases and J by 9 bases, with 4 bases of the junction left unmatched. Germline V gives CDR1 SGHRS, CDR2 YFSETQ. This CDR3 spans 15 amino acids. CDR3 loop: CASSLELAGGGEQFF. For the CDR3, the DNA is TGCGCCAGCAGCTTGGAACTAGCGGGGGGCGGTGAGCAGTTCTTC.

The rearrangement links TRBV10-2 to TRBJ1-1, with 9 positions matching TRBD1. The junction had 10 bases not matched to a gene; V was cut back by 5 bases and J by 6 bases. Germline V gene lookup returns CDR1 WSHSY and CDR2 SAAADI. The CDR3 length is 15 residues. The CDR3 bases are TGCGCCAGCAGTTTTCGGACAGGGGCGGGTGCTGAAGCTTTCTTT. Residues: CASSFRTGAGAEAFF.

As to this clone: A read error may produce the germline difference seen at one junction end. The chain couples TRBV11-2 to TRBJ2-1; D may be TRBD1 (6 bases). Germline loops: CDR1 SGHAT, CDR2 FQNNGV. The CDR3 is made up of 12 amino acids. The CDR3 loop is CASRLGQREQFF. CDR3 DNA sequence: TGTGCCAGCAGATTAGGACAGCGTGAACAGTTCTTC.

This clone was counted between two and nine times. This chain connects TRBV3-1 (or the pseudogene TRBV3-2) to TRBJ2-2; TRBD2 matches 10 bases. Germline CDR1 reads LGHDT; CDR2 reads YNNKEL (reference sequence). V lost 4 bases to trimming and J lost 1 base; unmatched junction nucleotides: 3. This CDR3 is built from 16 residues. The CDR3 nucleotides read TGTGCCAGCAGCCCTCGACTAGCGGGGAACACCGGGGAGCTGTTTTTT. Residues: CASSPRLAGNTGELFF.

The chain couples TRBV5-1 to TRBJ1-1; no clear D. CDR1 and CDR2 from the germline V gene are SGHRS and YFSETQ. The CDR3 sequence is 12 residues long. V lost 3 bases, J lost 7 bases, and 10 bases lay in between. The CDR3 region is CASSSPSNEAFF. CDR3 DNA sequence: TGCGCCAGCAGCTCCCCCAGTAATGAAGCTTTCTTT.

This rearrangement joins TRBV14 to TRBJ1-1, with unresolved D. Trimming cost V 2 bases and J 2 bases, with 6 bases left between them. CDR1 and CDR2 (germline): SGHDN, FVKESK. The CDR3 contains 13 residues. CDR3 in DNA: TGTGCCAGCAGCCAATCAGGTAACACTGAAGCTTTCTTT. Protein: CASSQSGNTEAFF. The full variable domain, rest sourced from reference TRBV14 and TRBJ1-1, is EAGVTQFPSHSVIEKGQTVTLRCDPISGHDNLYWYRRVMGKEIKFLLHFVKESKQDESGMPNNRFLAERTGGTYSTLKVQPAELEDSGVYFCASSQSGNTEAFFGQGTRLTVV.

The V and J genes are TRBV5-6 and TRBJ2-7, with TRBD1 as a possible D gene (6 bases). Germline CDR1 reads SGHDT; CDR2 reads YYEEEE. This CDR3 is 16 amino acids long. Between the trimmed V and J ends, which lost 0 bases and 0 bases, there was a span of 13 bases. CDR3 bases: TGTGCCAGCAGCTTGGCTGGACAGCATTTCTCCTACGAGCAGTACTTC. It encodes CASSLAGQHFSYEQYF.

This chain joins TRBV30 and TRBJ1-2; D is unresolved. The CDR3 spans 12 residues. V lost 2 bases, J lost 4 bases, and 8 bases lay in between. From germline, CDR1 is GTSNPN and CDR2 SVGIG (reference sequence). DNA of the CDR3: TGTGCCTGGAGTTCACAGATCTATGGCTACACCTTC. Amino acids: CAWSSQIYGYTF.

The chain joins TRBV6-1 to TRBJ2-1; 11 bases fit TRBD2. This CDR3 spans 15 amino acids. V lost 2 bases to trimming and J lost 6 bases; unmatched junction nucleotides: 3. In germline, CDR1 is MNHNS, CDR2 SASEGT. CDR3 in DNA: TGTGCCAGCAGTGAACTAGCGGGGGGCCCCAATGAGCAGTTCTTC. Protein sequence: CASSELAGGPNEQFF.

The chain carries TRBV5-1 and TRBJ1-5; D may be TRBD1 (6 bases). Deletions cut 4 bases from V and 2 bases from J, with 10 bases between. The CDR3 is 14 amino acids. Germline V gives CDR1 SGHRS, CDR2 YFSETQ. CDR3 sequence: CASSPGTRNQPQHF. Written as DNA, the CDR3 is TGCGCCAGCAGCCCCGGGACACGCAATCAGCCCCAGCATTTT.

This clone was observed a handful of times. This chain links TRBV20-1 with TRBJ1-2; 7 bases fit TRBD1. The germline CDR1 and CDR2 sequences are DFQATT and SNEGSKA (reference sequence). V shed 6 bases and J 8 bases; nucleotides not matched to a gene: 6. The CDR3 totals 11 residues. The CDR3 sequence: CSASTGRGYTF. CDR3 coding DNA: TGCAGTGCCTCGACAGGGCGGGGCTACACCTTC.

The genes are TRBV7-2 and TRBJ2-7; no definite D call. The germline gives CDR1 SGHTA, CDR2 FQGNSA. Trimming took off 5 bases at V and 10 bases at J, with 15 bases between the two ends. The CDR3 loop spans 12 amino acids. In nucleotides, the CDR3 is TGTGCCAGCAGCAACAACAGAAACCACCAGTACTTC. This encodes CASSNNRNHQYF.

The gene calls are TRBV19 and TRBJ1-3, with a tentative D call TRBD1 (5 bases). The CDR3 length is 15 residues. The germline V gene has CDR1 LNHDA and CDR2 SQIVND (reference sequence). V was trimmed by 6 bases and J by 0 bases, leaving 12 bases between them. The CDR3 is CASSLGHISGNTIYF. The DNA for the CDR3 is TGTGCCAGTAGCCTCGGACACATCTCTGGAAACACCATATATTTT.

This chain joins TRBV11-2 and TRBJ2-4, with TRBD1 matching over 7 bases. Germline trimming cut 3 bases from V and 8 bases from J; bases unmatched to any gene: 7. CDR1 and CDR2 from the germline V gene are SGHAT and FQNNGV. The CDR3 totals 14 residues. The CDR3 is CASSLTGPQDIQYF. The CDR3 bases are TGTGCCAGCAGCTTGACAGGGCCTCAGGACATTCAGTACTTC.

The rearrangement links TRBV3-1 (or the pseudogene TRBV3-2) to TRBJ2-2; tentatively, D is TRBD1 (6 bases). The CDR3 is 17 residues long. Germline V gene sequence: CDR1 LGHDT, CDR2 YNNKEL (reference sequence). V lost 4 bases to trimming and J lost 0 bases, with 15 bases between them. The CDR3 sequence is CASSRIQGGTNTGELFF. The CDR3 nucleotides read TGTGCCAGCAGCCGGATTCAAGGGGGAACGAACACCGGGGAGCTGTTTTTT.

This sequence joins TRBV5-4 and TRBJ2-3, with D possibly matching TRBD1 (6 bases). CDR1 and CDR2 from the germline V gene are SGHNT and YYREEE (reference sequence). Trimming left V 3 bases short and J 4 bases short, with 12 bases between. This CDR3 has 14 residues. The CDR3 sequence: CASSSYRVADTQYF. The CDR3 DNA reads TGTGCCAGCAGCTCGTACAGGGTAGCAGATACGCAGTATTTT.

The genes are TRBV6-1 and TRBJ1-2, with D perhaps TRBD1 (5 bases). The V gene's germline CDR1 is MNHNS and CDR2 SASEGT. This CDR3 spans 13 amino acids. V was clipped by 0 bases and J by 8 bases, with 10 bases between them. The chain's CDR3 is CASSEAQGLGYTF. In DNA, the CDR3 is TGTGCCAGCAGTGAAGCGCAGGGTTTAGGCTACACCTTC.

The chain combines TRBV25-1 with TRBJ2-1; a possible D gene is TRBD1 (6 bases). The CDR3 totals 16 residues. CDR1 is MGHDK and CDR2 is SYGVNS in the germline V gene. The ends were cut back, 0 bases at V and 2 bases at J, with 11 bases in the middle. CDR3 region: CASSEYPQGAYNEQFF. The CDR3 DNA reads TGTGCCAGCAGTGAATATCCACAGGGCGCCTACAATGAGCAGTTCTTC. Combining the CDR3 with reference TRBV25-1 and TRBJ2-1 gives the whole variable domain EADIYQTPRYLVIGTGKKITLECSQTMGHDKMYWYQQDPGMELHLIHYSYGVNSTEKGDLSSESTVSRIRTEHFPLTLESARPSHTSQYLCASSEYPQGAYNEQFFGPGTRLTVL.

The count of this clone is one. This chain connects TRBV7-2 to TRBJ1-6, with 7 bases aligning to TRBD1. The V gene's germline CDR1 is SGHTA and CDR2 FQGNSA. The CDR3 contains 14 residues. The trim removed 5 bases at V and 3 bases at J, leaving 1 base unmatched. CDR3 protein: CASSRTGYNSPLHF. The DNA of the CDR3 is TGTGCCAGCAGCCGGACAGGCTATAATTCACCCCTCCACTTT.